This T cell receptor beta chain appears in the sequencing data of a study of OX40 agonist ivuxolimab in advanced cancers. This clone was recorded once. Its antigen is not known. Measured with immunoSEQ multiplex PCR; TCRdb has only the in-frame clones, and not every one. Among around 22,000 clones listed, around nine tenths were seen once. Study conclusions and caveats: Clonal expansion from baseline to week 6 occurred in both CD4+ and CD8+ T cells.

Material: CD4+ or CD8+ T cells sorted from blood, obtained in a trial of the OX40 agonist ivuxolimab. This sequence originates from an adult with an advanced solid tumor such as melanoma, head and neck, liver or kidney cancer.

Here the CDR3 reads CASSVSVALTYEQYF. CDR3 bases: TGTGCCAGCAGCGTAAGCGTCGCCCTTACCTACGAGCAGTACTTC. The rearrangement uses TRBV5-5 and TRBJ2-7; D is uncertain. Germline values: CDR1 SGHKS, CDR2 YYEKEE (reference sequence). With 4 bases removed from V and 2 bases from J, the gap between germline ends came to 16 bases. The CDR3 is 15 amino acids. The whole variable domain, remainder taken from reference TRBV5-5 and TRBJ2-7, is DAGVTQSPTHLIKTRGQQVTLRCSPISGHKSVSWYQQVLGQGPQFIFQYYEKEERGRGNFPDRFSARQFPNYSSELNVNALLLGDSALYLCASSVSVALTYEQYFGPGTRLTVT.